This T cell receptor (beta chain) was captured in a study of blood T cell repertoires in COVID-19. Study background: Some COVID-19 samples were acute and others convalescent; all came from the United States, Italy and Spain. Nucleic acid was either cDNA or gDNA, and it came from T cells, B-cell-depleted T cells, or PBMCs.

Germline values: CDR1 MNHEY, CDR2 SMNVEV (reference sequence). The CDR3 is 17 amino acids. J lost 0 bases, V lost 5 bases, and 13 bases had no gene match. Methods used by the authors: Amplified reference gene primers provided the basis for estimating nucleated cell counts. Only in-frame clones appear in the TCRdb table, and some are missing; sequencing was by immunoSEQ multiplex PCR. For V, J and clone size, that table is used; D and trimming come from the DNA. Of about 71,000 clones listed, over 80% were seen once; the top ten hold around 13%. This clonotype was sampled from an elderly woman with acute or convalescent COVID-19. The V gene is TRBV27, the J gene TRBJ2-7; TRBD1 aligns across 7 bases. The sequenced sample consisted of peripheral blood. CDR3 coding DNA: TGTGCCAGCAGTCCGCCTCCTCTGGGGACAGACTCCTACGAGCAGTACTTC. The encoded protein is CASSPPPLGTDSYEQYF.